Listed here are 9 T cell receptor beta chains from one sample, sequenced in a study of OX40 agonist ivuxolimab in advanced cancers. This table comes from immunoSEQ multiplex PCR, and its TCRdb copy is limited to in-frame clones, with some not included. Of fewer than 70,000 clones in the sample, 91% are singletons; the top ten hold roughly 4.1%. The sequencing here drew on CD4+ or CD8+ T cells sorted from blood, taken in a trial of the OX40 agonist ivuxolimab. The receptors originated from an adult with an advanced solid tumor such as melanoma, head and neck, liver or kidney cancer.

This clone occurred once. The gene calls are TRBV2 and TRBJ2-1; tentative D call: TRBD1 (6 bases). V lost 5 bases to trimming and J lost 5 bases, with 19 bases between them. CDR3 length: 16 amino acids. Germline loops: CDR1 SNHLY, CDR2 FYNNEI. CDR3: CASSPNRVGKDNEQFF. The CDR3 coding sequence is TGTGCCAGCAGTCCCAACAGGGTAGGGAAAGACAATGAGCAGTTCTTC.

This chain uses TRBV9 with TRBJ2-1; D might be TRBD1 (6 bases). The CDR3 covers 12 residues. The V gene's germline CDR1 is SGDLS and CDR2 YYNGEE. Trimming removed 3 bases at V and 9 bases at J, with 10 bases between. The CDR3 spells CASSATGIEQFF. CDR3 DNA: TGTGCCAGCAGCGCCACAGGGATTGAGCAGTTCTTC.

This clone was recorded a few times. The J gene is TRBJ2-3, the V gene TRBV6-6, with D unclear. The CDR3 length is 16 residues. Trimming cost V 7 bases and J 7 bases, with 24 bases left between them. In germline, CDR1 is MNHNY, CDR2 SVGAGI (reference sequence). This CDR3 reads CASTPLGAISVNTQYF. In DNA form, the CDR3 reads TGTGCCAGCACTCCCCTGGGCGCGATTTCGGTAAATACGCAGTATTTT.

The V gene is TRBV4-1, the J gene TRBJ2-2; TRBD2 agrees at 8 bases. Germline V gene sequence: CDR1 MGHRA, CDR2 YSYEKL. V trimming: 0 bases; J trimming: 5 bases; junction bases outside the gene matches: 8. This CDR3 is built from 17 residues. The CDR3 sequence is CASSQDVAGTWTGELFF. The CDR3, as DNA: TGCGCCAGCAGCCAAGATGTAGCGGGGACGTGGACCGGGGAGCTGTTTTTT.

V usage is TRBV15 and J usage is TRBJ1-6; 9 bases are a match to TRBD1. The CDR3 sequence is 15 residues long. Germline V gene data show CDR1 as LNHNV and CDR2 as YYDKDF (reference sequence). Trimming cost V 3 bases and J 10 bases; bases outside gene matches: 7. The CDR3 DNA sequence: TGTGCCACCAGCAGGGACAGGGGAACAGGATCACCCCTCCACTTT. Its translation: CATSRDRGTGSPLHF.

The chain uses TRBV28 and TRBJ2-3; D gene unclear. Germline V gene data show CDR1 as MDHEN and CDR2 as SYDVKM. Trimming pared 7 bases from V and 11 bases from J, leaving 19 bases between. This CDR3 is built from 13 residues. The CDR3 coding sequence is TGTGCCAGCACCCCGAGGTCGCATCAAGGGCAGTATTTT. Its translation: CASTPRSHQGQYF.

This rearrangement joins TRBV10-3 to TRBJ1-4; D ambiguous. There are 13 residues in the CDR3. Germline V gene lookup returns CDR1 ENHRY and CDR2 SYGVKD. V lost 2 bases, J lost 6 bases, and 7 bases lay in between. The CDR3 sequence: CAISELFYEKLFF. Written as DNA, the CDR3 is TGTGCCATCAGTGAGCTCTTCTATGAAAAACTGTTTTTT.

This clone was observed a handful of times. J is TRBJ1-2 and V is TRBV27; 8 bases align to TRBD1. The CDR3 is 14 amino acids. V was pared by 6 bases and J by 4 bases, with 7 bases of the junction left unmatched. Looked up from germline, CDR1 is MNHEY and CDR2 is SMNVEV (reference sequence). CDR3 in amino acids: CASRAGGGIYGYTF. Written as DNA, the CDR3 is TGTGCCAGCAGAGCAGGGGGCGGGATCTATGGCTACACCTTC.

This chain links TRBV9 with TRBJ2-3; D perhaps matches TRBD1 (5 bases). V was clipped by 2 bases and J by 1 base, with 8 bases between them. CDR3 length: 14 amino acids. Germline CDR1 and CDR2: SGDLS and YYNGEE. CDR3 nucleotides: TGTGCCAGCAGCGTCTCCAGGGGCACAGATACGCAGTATTTT. Translation: CASSVSRGTDTQYF.